The rows below give T cell receptor beta chains drawn from one sample of a study of blood T cells in healthy people across ages. TCRdb fed the 5' RACE reads into MiXCR, producing one record per CDR3 protein. The sample includes about 730,000 distinct CDR3 sequences, roughly 43% of them seen just once. Source material: blood. The receptors here all came from a woman aged 60 to 75 in good health. Each CDR3 is given with its conserved first and last residue. D genes are given only for firm matches. Part of the rows lack a size; the others show once, few, many or a class for expanded clones.

D,V,size,J,DNA,CDR3
.,TRBV6-2/TRBV6-3,.,TRBJ2-3,TGTGCCAGCGCCGACGGAGACACAGATACGCAGTATTTT,CASADGDTDTQYF
.,TRBV3-1,few,TRBJ2-7,TGTGCCAGCAGCCAAGACACAGGTTCCTACAATGAGCAGTACTTC,CASSQDTGSYNEQYF
.,TRBV28,few,TRBJ1-2,TGTGCCAGCAGTCTACCGGGAGCCCTAGGGTATGGCTACACCTTC,CASSLPGALGYGYTF
.,TRBV3-1,.,TRBJ2-6,TGTGCCAGCAGCCAAGGTACCGGAGGTGTTGGCTCCGGGGCCAACGTCCTGACTTTC,CASSQGTGGVGSGANVLTF
.,TRBV6-2/TRBV6-3,.,TRBJ1-2,TGTGCCAGCAGGTACCCAACGCGGACAGCCTACACCTTC,CASRYPTRTAYTF
.,TRBV7-3,.,TRBJ2-1,TGTGCCAGCAGCCCTCATGTGGGAGTGGTTAATGAGCAGTTCTTC,CASSPHVGVVNEQFF
TRBD1,TRBV6-5,few,TRBJ2-7,TGTGCCAGCAGTTACACCGGCGGGACAGGGGTTGGGGAGCAGTACTTC,CASSYTGGTGVGEQYF
TRBD1,TRBV30,.,TRBJ2-3,TGTGCCTGGAAGGGACAGATCACAGATACGCAGTATTTT,CAWKGQITDTQYF
.,TRBV12-3/TRBV12-4,.,TRBJ2-5,TGTGCCAGCAGCCCCATAAAGTCATCGAGGGTAGAGACCCAGTACTTC,CASSPIKSSRVETQYF
.,TRBV7-8,.,TRBJ2-7,TGTGCCAGCAGCTTAGCACATGGGGGGTCCTACGAGCAGTACTTC,CASSLAHGGSYEQYF
.,TRBV27,.,TRBJ1-2,TGTGCCGGCAGCTCGGGCCTCGGTGGCTACACCTTC,CAGSSGLGGYTF
TRBD1,TRBV29-1,many,TRBJ2-5,TGCAGCGTTAGGACAGGGATGGAGACCCAGTACTTC,CSVRTGMETQYF
.,TRBV2,few,TRBJ1-4,TGTGCCAGCAGTGACGAGGGCCTACGGGAAAAACTGTTTTTT,CASSDEGLREKLFF
.,TRBV20-1,.,TRBJ2-7,TGCAGTGCTAGGCAGGGTAGCTCCTACAATGAGCAGTACTTC,CSARQGSSYNEQYF